This T cell receptor beta chain was obtained from a study of blood T cell repertoires in COVID-19. Some clones are missing from TCRdb's copy, which holds only in-frame ones; the method was immunoSEQ multiplex PCR. The sample consists of about 300,000 clones, roughly 85% of them appearing once. Germline V CDR1 and CDR2: LGHDT, YNNKEL (reference sequence). The CDR3 consists of 16 residues. V gave up 3 bases and J gave up 5 bases, with 19 bases separating them. The sequence derives from a woman younger than 45 who had recovered from COVID-19. The V gene is TRBV3-1 (or the pseudogene TRBV3-2), the J gene TRBJ2-5, with a weak D call TRBD2 (6 bases). The sequencing sample was made of PBMCs or T cells enriched from blood (not recorded which). This CDR3 is CASSHGRRGEDETQYF. As DNA, the CDR3 is TGTGCCAGCAGCCATGGACGGAGGGGAGAGGATGAGACCCAGTACTTC.